This T cell receptor (beta chain) stems from a study of prognosis after radiotherapy for stage I lung cancer. From genomic DNA, TCR beta CDR3 was amplified by two-round multiplex PCR. For every TRBV and TRBJ gene, a specific primer was used in first-round PCR. In TCRdb, the multiplex PCR reads were re-called with MiXCR into one record per CDR3 protein. The sample holds some 35,000 distinct CDR3 sequences, 30% to 35% seen once. This clonotype has a count of ten or more. Germline V gene sequence: CDR1 SGHVS, CDR2 FNYEAQ. Trimming cost V 8 bases and J 0 bases; bases outside gene matches: 11. This CDR3 has 17 amino acids.

This sequence originates from a donor over 45 with non-small cell lung cancer. The chain uses TRBV7-6 and TRBJ1-3, with 9 bases fitting TRBD1. This specimen consisted of PBMCs, obtained before or after stereotactic body radiation therapy (not recorded which). The DNA of the CDR3 is TGTGCCAGCGGTCCCGGGACAGGGCCCAGCTCTGGAAACACCATATATTTT. Protein: CASGPGTGPSSGNTIYF.